This TCR beta chain was recorded in a study of cytomegalovirus exposure and HLA in healthy donors. Background on the study: Sequencing of 180 million or so T cells in an earlier analysis found more than 100 million unique TCR beta sequences.

Germline CDR1 is SGHTA and CDR2 is FQGNSA. Trimming removed 5 bases from V and 2 bases from J; junction bases left unmatched: 4. The CDR3 is 14 amino acids. Vbeta (60) and Jbeta (13) primers were used in the PCR. Generated by immunoSEQ multiplex PCR, the TCRdb table keeps only in-frame clones and is missing some. The sample holds just under 95,000 clones, approximately 80% seen once. This chain connects TRBV7-2 to TRBJ1-1, with 8 bases identical to TRBD1. This receptor was identified in a human donor in good health. Sequenced sample: PBMCs. The CDR3 DNA follows: TGTGCCAGCAGCGTTGGGACAGGAAACACTGAAGCTTTCTTT. The encoded protein is CASSVGTGNTEAFF.